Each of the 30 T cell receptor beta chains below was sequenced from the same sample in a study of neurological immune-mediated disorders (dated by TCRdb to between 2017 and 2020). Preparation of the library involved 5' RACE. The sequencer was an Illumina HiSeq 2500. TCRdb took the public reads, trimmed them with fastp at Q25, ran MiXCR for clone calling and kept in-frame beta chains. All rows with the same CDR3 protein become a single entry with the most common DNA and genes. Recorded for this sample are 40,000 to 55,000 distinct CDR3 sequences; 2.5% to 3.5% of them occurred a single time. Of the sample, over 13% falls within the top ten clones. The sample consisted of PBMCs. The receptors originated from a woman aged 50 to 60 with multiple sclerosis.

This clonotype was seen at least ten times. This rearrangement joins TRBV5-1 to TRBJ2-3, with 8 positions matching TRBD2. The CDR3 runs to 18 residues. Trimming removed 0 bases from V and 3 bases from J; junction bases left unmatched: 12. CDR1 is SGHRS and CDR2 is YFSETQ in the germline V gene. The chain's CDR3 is CASSLAISSGGRTDTQYF. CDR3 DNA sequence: TGCGCCAGCAGCTTGGCCATATCAAGCGGGGGAAGAACAGATACGCAGTATTTT.

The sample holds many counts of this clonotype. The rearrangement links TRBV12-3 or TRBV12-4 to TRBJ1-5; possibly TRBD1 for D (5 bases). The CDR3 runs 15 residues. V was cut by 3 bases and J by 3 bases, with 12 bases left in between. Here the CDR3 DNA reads TGTGCCAGCAGTTTGGGTGGGGCTCCCAATCAGCCCCAGCATTTT. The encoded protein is CASSLGGAPNQPQHF.

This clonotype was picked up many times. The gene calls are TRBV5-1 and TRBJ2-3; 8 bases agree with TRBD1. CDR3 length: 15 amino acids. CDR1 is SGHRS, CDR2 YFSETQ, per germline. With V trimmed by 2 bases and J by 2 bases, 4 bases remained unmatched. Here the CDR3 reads CASSFRTGNTDTQYF. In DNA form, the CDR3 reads TGCGCCAGCAGCTTTAGGACAGGGAACACAGATACGCAGTATTTT.

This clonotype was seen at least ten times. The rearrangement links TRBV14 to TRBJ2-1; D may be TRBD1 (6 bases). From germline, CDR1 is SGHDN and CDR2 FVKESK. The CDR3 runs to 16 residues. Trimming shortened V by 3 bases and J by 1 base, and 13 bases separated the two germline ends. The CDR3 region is CASSQPRGISYNEQFF. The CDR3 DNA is TGTGCCAGCAGCCAGCCTAGGGGGATATCCTACAATGAGCAGTTCTTC.

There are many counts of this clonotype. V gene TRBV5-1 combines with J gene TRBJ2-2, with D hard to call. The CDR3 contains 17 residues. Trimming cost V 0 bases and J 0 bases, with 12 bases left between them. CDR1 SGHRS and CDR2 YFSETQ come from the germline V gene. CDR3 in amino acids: CASSLGVLLANTGELFF. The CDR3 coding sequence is TGCGCCAGCAGCTTGGGGGTGCTGCTGGCGAACACCGGGGAGCTGTTTTTT.

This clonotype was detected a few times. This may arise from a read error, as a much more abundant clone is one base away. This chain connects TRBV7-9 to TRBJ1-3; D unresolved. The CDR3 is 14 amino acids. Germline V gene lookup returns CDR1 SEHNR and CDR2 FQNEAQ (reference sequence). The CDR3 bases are TGTGCCAGCAGCTTAGAGATCTCTGGAAAAACCATATATTTT. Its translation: CASSLEISGKTIYF.

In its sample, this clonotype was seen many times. CDR3: CAIRGTGVGYTF. In DNA form, the CDR3 reads TGTGCCATCAGAGGGACAGGGGTTGGCTACACCTTC. The chain uses TRBV10-3 and TRBJ1-2; 10 bases agree with TRBD1. Losses at the gene ends were 6 bases for V and 7 bases for J; bases not matched to a gene: 2. The CDR3 runs to 12 residues. In germline, CDR1 is ENHRY, CDR2 SYGVKD.

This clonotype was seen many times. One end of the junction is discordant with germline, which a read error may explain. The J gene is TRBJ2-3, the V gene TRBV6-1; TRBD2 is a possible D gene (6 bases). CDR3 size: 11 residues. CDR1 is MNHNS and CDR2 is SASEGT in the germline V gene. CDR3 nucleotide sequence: TGTGCCAGCCAGCCGGGAGATCCGCAGTATTTT. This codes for CASQPGDPQYF.

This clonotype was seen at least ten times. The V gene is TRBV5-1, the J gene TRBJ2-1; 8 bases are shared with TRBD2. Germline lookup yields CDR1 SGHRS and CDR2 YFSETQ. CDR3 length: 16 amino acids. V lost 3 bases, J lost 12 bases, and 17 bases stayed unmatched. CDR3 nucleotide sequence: TGCGCCAGCAGCTCCAGAGCGGGAGTTGCAAATGAGGGGCAGTTCTTC. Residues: CASSSRAGVANEGQFF.

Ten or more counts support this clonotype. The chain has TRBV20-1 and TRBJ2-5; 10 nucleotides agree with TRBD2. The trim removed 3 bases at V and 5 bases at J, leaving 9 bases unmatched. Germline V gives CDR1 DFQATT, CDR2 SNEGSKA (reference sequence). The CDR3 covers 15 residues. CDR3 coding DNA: TGCAGTGCTAGCCTCCCGGGACTAGCGTCGGAGACCCAGTACTTC. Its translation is CSASLPGLASETQYF.

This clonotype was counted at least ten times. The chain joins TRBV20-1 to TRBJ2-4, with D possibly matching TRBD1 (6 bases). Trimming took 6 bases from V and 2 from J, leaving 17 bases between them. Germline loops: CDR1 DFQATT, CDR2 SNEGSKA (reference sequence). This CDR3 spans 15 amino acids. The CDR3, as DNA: TGCAGTGCCGCCACAGGGCTTCCTACCAAAAACATTCAGTACTTC. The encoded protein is CSAATGLPTKNIQYF.

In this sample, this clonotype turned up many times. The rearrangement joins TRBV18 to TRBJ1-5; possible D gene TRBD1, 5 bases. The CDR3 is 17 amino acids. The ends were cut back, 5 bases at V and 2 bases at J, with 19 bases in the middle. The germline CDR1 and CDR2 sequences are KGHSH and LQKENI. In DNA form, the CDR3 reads TGTGCCAGCTCAATTCTGGGGGGGATTGGAGGCAATCAGCCCCAGCATTTT. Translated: CASSILGGIGGNQPQHF.

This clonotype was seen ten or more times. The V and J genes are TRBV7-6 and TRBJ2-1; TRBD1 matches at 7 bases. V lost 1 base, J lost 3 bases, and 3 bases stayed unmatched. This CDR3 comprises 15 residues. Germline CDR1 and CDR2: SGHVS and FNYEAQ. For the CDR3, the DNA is TGTGCCAGCAGCTTAGGGGGACAGCACTACAATGAGCAGTTCTTC. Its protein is CASSLGGQHYNEQFF.

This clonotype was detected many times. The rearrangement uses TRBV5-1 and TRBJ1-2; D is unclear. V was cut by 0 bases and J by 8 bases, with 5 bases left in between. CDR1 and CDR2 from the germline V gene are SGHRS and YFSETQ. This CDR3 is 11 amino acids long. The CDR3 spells CASSLVHGYTF. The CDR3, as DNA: TGCGCCAGCAGCTTGGTACACGGCTACACCTTC.

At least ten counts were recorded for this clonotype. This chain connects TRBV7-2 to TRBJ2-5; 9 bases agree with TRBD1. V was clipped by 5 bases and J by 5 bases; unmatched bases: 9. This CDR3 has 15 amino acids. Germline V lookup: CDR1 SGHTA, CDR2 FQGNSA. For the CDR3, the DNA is TGTGCCAGCAGCCCTGGGACAGGGATGGGTGAGACCCAGTACTTC. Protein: CASSPGTGMGETQYF.

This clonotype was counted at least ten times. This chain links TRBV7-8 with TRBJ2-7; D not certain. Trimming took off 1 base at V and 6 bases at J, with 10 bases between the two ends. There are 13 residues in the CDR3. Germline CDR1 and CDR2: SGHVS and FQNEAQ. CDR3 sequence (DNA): TGTGCCAGCAGCTTAGTGGCGGATCTCGAGCAGTACTTC. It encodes CASSLVADLEQYF.

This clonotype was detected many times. The CDR3 DNA reads TGTGCCAGCAGCCAATCGGGGGGCAATCAGCCCCAGCATTTT. The encoded protein is CASSQSGGNQPQHF. This rearrangement joins TRBV16 to TRBJ1-5; perhaps TRBD1 as D (5 bases). V was cut by 0 bases and J by 2 bases, with 5 bases left in between. The V gene's germline CDR1 is KGHSY and CDR2 FQNENV. The CDR3 consists of 14 residues.

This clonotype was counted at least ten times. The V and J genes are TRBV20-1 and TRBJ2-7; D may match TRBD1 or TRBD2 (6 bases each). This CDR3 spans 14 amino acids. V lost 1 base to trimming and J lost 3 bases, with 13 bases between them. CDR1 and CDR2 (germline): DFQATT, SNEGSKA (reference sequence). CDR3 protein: CSARARGTRYEQYF. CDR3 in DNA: TGCAGTGCTAGAGCGAGGGGGACTCGCTACGAGCAGTACTTC.

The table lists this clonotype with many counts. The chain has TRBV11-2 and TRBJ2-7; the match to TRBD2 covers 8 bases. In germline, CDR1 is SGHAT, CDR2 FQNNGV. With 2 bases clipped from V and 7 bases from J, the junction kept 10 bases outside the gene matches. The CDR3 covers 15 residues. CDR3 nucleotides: TGTGCCAGCAGCTTATGGGCGGGGGGCATTGGGGAGCAGTACGTC. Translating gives CASSLWAGGIGEQYV.

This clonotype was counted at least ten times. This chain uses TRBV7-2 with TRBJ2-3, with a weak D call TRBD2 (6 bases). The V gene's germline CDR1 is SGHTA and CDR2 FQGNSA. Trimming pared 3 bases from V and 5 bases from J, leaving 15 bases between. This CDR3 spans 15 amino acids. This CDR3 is CASSFGGAGGDTQYF. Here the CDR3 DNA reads TGTGCCAGCAGCTTTGGCGGGGCTGGCGGAGATACGCAGTATTTT.

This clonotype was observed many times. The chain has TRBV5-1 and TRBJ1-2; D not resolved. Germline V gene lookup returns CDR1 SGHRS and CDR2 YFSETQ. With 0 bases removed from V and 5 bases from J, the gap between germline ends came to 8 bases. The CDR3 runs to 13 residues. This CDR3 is CASSLAVNYGYTF. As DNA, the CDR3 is TGCGCCAGCAGCTTGGCCGTAAATTATGGCTACACCTTC.

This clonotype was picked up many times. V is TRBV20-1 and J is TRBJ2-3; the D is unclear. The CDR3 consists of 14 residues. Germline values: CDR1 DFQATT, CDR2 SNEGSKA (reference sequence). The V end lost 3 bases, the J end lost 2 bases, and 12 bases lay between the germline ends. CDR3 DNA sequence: TGCAGTGCTAGGTCCTGGCCCCTCACAGATACGCAGTATTTT. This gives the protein CSARSWPLTDTQYF.

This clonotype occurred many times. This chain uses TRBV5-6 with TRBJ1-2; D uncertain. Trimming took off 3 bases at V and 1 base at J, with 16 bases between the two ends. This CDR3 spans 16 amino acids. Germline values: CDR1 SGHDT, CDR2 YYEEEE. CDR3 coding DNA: TGTGCCAGCAGCTCTGACCCCACCAGCGTTAACTATGGCTACACCTTC. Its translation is CASSSDPTSVNYGYTF.

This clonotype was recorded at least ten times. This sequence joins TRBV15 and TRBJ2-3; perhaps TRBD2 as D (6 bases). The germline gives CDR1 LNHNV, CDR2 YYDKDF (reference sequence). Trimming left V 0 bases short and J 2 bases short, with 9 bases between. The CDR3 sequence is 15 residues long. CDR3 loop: CATSRDGSNTDTQYF. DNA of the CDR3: TGTGCCACCAGCAGAGACGGGAGTAACACAGATACGCAGTATTTT.

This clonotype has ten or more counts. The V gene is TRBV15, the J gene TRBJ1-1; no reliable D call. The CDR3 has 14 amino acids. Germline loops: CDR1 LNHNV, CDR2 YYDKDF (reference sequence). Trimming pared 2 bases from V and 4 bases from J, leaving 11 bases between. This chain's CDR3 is CATSRLVTATEAFF. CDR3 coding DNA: TGTGCCACCAGCAGACTCGTGACGGCCACTGAAGCTTTCTTT.

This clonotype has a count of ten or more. The CDR3, as DNA: TGCAGTGCTATCGACAGGCCCCAGGAGGAGCAGTACTTC. Residues: CSAIDRPQEEQYF. The V call is TRBV20-1, the J call TRBJ2-7, with D tentatively TRBD1 (6 bases). The CDR3 extends over 13 amino acids. Germline V gives CDR1 DFQATT, CDR2 SNEGSKA (reference sequence). Trimming took off 4 bases at V and 7 bases at J, with 17 bases between the two ends.

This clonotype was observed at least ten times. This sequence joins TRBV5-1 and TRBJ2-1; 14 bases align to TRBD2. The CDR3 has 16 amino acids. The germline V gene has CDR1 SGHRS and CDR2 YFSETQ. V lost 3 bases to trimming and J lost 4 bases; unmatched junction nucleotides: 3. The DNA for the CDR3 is TGCGCCAGCAGCTCGGGACTAGCGGGAGTTTACAATGAGCAGTTCTTC. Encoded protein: CASSSGLAGVYNEQFF.

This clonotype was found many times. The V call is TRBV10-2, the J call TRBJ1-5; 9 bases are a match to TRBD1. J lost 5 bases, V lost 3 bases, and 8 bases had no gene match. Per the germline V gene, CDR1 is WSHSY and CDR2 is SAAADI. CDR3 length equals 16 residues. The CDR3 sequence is CASSDRTGAGDQPQHF. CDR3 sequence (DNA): TGCGCCAGCAGTGATCGGACAGGGGCGGGGGATCAGCCCCAGCATTTT.

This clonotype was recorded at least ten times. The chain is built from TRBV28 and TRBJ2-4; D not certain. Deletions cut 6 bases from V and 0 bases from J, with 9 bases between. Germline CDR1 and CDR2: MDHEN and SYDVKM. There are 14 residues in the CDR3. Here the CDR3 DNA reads TGTGCCAGCAGCCGCCAGGTAGCCAAAAACATTCAGTACTTC. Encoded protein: CASSRQVAKNIQYF.

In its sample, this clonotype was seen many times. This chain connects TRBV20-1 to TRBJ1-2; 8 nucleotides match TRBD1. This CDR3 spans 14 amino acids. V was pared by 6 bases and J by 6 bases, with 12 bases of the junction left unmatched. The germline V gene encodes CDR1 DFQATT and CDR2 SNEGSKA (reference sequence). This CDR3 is CSAITRQGAHGYTF. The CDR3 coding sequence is TGCAGTGCCATAACCCGCCAGGGGGCCCATGGCTACACCTTC.